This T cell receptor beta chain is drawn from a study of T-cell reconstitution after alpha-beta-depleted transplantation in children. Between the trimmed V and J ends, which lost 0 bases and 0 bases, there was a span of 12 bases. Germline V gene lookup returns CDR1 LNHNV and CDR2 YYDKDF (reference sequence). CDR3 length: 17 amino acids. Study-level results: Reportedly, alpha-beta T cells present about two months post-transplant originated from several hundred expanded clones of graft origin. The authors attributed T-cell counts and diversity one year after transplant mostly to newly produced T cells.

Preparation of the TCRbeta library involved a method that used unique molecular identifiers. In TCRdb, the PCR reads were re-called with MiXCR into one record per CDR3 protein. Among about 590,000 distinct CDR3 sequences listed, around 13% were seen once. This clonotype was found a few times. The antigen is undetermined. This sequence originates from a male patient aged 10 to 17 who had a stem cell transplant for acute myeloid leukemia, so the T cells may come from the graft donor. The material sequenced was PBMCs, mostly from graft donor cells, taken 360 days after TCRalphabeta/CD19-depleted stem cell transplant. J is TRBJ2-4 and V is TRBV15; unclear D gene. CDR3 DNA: TGTGCCACCAGCAGAGATCTGGCCGGCTTAGCCAAAAACATTCAGTACTTC. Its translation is CATSRDLAGLAKNIQYF. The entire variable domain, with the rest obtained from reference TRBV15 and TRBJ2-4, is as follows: DAMVIQNPRYQVTQFGKPVTLSCSQTLNHNVMYWYQQKSSQAPKLLFHYYDKDFNNEADTPDNFQSRRPNTSFCFLDIRSPGLGDTAMYLCATSRDLAGLAKNIQYFGAGTRLSVL.